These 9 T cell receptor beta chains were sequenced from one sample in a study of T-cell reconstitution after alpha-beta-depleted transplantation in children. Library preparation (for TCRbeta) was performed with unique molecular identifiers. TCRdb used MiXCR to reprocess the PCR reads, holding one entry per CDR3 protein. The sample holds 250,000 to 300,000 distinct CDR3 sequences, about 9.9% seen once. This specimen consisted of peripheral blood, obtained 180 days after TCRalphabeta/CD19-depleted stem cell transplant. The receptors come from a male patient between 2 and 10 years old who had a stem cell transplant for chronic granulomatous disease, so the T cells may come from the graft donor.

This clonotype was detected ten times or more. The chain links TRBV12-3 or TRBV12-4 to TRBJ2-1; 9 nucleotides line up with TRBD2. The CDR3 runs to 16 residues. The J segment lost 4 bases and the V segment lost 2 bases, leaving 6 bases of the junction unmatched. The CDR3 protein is CASSLLLAGLYNEQFF. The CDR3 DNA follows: TGTGCCAGCAGTTTATTGCTAGCGGGGTTATACAATGAGCAGTTCTTC.

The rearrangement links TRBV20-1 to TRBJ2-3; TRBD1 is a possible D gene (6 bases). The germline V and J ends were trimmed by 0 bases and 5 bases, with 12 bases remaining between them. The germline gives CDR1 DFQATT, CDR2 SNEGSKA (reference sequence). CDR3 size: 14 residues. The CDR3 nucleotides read TGCAGTGCTAGAGATCTTGGGGGACAAGATACGCAGTATTTT. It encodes CSARDLGGQDTQYF.

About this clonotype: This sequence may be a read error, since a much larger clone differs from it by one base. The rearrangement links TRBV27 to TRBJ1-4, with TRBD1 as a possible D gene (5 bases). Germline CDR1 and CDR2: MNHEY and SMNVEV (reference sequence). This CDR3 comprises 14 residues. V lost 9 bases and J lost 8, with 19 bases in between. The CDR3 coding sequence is TGTGCCAGGAGCTTCATGGGGGATAAAGAAAAACTGTTTTTT. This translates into CARSFMGDKEKLFF. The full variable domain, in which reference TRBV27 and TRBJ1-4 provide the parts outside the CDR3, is EAQVTQNPRYLITVTGKKLTVTCSQNMNHEYMSWYRQDPGLGLRQIYYSMNVEVTDKGDVPEGYKVSRKEKRNFPLILESPSPNQTSLYFCARSFMGDKEKLFFGSGTQLSVL.

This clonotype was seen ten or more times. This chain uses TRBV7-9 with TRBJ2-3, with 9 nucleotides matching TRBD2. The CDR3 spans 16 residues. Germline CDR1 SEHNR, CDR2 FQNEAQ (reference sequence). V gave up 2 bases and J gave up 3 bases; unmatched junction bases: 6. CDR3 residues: CASSLKPGLATDTQYF. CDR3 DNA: TGTGCCAGCAGCTTAAAACCGGGACTAGCAACAGATACGCAGTATTTT.

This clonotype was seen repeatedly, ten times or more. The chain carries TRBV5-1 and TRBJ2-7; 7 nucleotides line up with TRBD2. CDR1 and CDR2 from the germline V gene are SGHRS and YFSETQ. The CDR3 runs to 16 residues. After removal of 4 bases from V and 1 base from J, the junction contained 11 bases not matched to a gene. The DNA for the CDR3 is TGCGCCAGCAGCACGTACCCCGGGGGGATTTCCTACGAGCAGTACTTC. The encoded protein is CASSTYPGGISYEQYF. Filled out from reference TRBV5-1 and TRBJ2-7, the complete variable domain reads KAGVTQTPRYLIKTRGQQVTLSCSPISGHRSVSWYQQTPGQGLQFLFEYFSETQRNKGNFPGRFSGRQFSNSRSEMNVSTLELGDSALYLCASSTYPGGISYEQYFGPGTRLTVT.

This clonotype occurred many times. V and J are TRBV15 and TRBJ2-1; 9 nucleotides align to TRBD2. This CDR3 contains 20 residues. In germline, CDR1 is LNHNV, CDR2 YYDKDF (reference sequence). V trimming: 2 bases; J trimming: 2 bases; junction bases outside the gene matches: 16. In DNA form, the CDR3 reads TGTGCCACCAGCAGAACCAGCCCCAAGACTAGCGGCTTCACCTACAATGAGCAGTTCTTC. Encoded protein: CATSRTSPKTSGFTYNEQFF.

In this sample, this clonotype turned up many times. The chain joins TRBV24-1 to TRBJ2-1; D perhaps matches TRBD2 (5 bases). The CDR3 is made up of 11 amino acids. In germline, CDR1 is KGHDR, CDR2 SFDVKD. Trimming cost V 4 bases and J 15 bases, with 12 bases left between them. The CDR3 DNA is TGTGCCACCAGTGACGTGGGAGAATGGTTCTTC. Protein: CATSDVGEWFF.

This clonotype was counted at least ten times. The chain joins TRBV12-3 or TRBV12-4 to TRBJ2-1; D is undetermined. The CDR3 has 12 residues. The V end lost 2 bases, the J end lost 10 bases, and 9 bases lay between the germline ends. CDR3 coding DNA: TGTGCCAGCAGTTTAAAGAGGTGGGAGCAGTTCTTC. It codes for CASSLKRWEQFF.

The CDR3 sequence is CASSPRQGLEGEQYF. CDR3 coding DNA: TGTGCCAGCTCACCACGGCAGGGCTTGGAGGGCGAGCAGTACTTC. The chain couples TRBV18 to TRBJ2-7; a possible D gene is TRBD2 (6 bases). The length of the CDR3 is 15 residues. Trimming shortened V by 1 base and J by 6 bases, and 16 bases separated the two germline ends. Germline V CDR1 and CDR2: KGHSH, LQKENI.